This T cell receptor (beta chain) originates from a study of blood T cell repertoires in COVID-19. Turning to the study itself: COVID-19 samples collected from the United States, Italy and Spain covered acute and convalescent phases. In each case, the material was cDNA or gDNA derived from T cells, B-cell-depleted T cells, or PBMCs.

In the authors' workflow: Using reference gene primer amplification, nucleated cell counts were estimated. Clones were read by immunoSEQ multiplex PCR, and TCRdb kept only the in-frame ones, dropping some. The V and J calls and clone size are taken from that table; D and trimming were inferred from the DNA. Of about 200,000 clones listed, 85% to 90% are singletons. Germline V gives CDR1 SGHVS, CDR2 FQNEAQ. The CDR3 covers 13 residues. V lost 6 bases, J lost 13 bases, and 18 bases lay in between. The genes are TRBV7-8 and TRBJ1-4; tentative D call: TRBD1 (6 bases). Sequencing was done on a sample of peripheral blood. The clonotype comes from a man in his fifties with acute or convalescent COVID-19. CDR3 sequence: CASSSPGGARLFF. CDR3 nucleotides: TGTGCCAGCAGTTCCCCCGGGGGGGCGAGACTGTTTTTT.